A single sample is the source of the 25 T cell receptor beta chains below, sequenced in a study of blood T cell repertoires in COVID-19. Produced via immunoSEQ multiplex PCR; TCRdb's table is partial and in-frame only. The table includes over 200,000 clones, about four fifths detected once. The sample taken for sequencing was peripheral blood. The receptor set was obtained from a woman of 80 years or more with COVID-19, enrolled during active disease.

The rearrangement links TRBV11-2 to TRBJ2-7; no reliable D call. Germline CDR1 is SGHAT and CDR2 is FQNNGV. The CDR3 covers 12 residues. Trimming stripped 10 bases from V and 5 bases from J, with 15 bases between. CDR3 DNA: TGTGCCACCTCGACGGGTATCCACGAGCAGTACTTC. Its protein is CATSTGIHEQYF.

The CDR3 sequence: CASSLVQAGGLDTQYF. The CDR3 DNA reads as TGTGCCAGCAGCTTAGTTCAAGCGGGGGGGCTAGATACGCAGTATTTT. The chain combines TRBV11-2 with TRBJ2-3, with TRBD2 matching 10 bases. The junction had 6 bases not matched to a gene; V was cut back by 1 base and J by 5 bases. Germline lookup yields CDR1 SGHAT and CDR2 FQNNGV. The CDR3 has 16 residues.

The chain joins TRBV7-9 to TRBJ2-4; TRBD1 matches 7 bases. Losses at the gene ends were 5 bases for V and 3 bases for J; bases not matched to a gene: 7. The CDR3 has 15 amino acids. Germline CDR1 SEHNR, CDR2 FQNEAQ (reference sequence). This CDR3 is CASSRTGVLKNIQYF. The CDR3 DNA reads TGTGCCAGCAGCCGGACAGGCGTTCTCAAAAACATTCAGTACTTC.

This chain connects TRBV19 to TRBJ1-2, with 8 bases matching TRBD1. The CDR3 extends over 14 amino acids. V was clipped by 10 bases and J by 3 bases; unmatched bases: 10. Germline V gene lookup returns CDR1 LNHDA and CDR2 SQIVND (reference sequence). The CDR3 here is CATNPRGQYYGYTF. As DNA, the CDR3 is TGTGCCACCAACCCCAGGGGGCAATACTATGGCTACACCTTC. The entire variable domain, with the rest obtained from reference TRBV19 and TRBJ1-2, is as follows: DGGITQSPKYLFRKEGQNVTLSCEQNLNHDAMYWYRQDPGQGLRLIYYSQIVNDFQKGDIAEGYSVSREKKESFPLTVTSAQKNPTAFYLCATNPRGQYYGYTFGSGTRLTVV.

This clone was picked up one time. This chain connects TRBV27 to TRBJ1-6, with D tentatively TRBD1 (6 bases). CDR1 and CDR2 from the germline V gene are MNHEY and SMNVEV (reference sequence). The CDR3 has 14 residues. V shed 1 base and J shed 9 bases, with 10 bases lying between them. CDR3 sequence: CASSLLQGISPLHF. The CDR3 nucleotides are TGTGCCAGCAGTTTATTACAGGGTATTTCACCCCTCCACTTT.

The chain combines TRBV28 with TRBJ1-2, with 9 bases aligning to TRBD1. Germline V gives CDR1 MDHEN, CDR2 SYDVKM. V lost 8 bases and J lost 7; bases outside the gene matches: 11. The CDR3 is 14 amino acids. In DNA form, the CDR3 reads TGTGCCAGCTTCCTCGGACAGGGGTGGGGTGGCTACACCTTC. Translated: CASFLGQGWGGYTF.

The chain combines TRBV2 with TRBJ2-1; D is perhaps TRBD2 (6 bases). Trimming pared 6 bases from V and 10 bases from J, leaving 13 bases between. This CDR3 spans 12 amino acids. The germline gives CDR1 SNHLY, CDR2 FYNNEI. The CDR3 region is CASSVGGREQFF. CDR3 sequence (DNA): TGTGCCAGCAGCGTGGGAGGCCGCGAGCAGTTCTTC. The variable domain in full, with the rest retrieved from reference TRBV2 and TRBJ2-1, is EPEVTQTPSHQVTQMGQEVILRCVPISNHLYFYWYRQILGQKVEFLVSFYNNEISEKSEIFDDQFSVERPDGSNFTLKIRSTKLEDSAMYFCASSVGGREQFFGPGTRLTVL.

The chain uses TRBV9 and TRBJ1-4, with D perhaps matching TRBD1 (5 bases). Germline V gene lookup returns CDR1 SGDLS and CDR2 YYNGEE. This CDR3 has 17 residues. Deletions cut 4 bases from V and 5 bases from J, with 21 bases between. CDR3 protein: CASSPGIGAGDNEKLFF. CDR3 DNA sequence: TGTGCCAGCAGCCCAGGAATAGGGGCGGGGGACAATGAAAAACTGTTTTTT.

The rearrangement links TRBV15 to TRBJ2-1; 8 bases match TRBD2. V trimming: 0 bases; J trimming: 6 bases; junction bases outside the gene matches: 4. The length of the CDR3 is 15 residues. Per the germline V gene, CDR1 is LNHNV and CDR2 is YYDKDF (reference sequence). CDR3 in amino acids: CATSRDGTRSNEQFF. The CDR3 bases are TGTGCCACCAGCAGAGATGGGACTAGGAGCAATGAGCAGTTCTTC.

V is TRBV27 and J is TRBJ2-1; 7 nucleotides agree with TRBD1. This CDR3 has 15 amino acids. The germline V gene encodes CDR1 MNHEY and CDR2 SMNVEV (reference sequence). Trimming cost V 5 bases and J 6 bases; bases outside gene matches: 10. Here the CDR3 DNA reads TGTGCCAGCAGTACCTGGACAGGAGAAGTCAATGAGCAGTTCTTC. Its protein is CASSTWTGEVNEQFF.

This clone was recorded only once. The V and J genes are TRBV7-2 and TRBJ1-5; TRBD1 matches at 10 bases. The CDR3 has 16 amino acids. V shed 4 bases, J shed 1 base, and the junction held 4 bases outside the gene matches. Germline CDR1 reads SGHTA; CDR2 reads FQGNSA. The CDR3: CASSWTGGGSNQPQHF. Here the CDR3 DNA reads TGTGCCAGCAGCTGGACAGGGGGAGGAAGCAATCAGCCCCAGCATTTT. Full variable domain (remainder filled in from reference TRBV7-2 and TRBJ1-5): GAGVSQSPSNKVTEKGKDVELRCDPISGHTALYWYRQSLGQGLEFLIYFQGNSAPDKSGLPSDRFSAERTGGSVSTLTIQRTQQEDSAVYLCASSWTGGGSNQPQHFGDGTRLSIL.

This chain connects TRBV28 to TRBJ2-7, with TRBD2 matching 8 bases. After removal of 8 bases from V and 0 bases from J, the junction contained 9 bases not matched to a gene. Germline values: CDR1 MDHEN, CDR2 SYDVKM. The CDR3 totals 15 residues. The CDR3 DNA sequence: TGTGCCAGCTTATCTAGCGGGTGGAGCTCCTACGAGCAGTACTTC. Translation: CASLSSGWSSYEQYF.

V and J are TRBV5-3 and TRBJ2-5, with D maybe TRBD1 (9 bases). TRBV5-3 belongs to the ORF category, with a function that is uncertain. There are 18 residues in the CDR3. V was cut by 4 bases and J by 7 bases, with 29 bases left in between. The CDR3 here is CARSRGVSGTGLNVTQYF. The DNA for the CDR3 is TGTGCCAGAAGCAGGGGGGTTAGCGGGACAGGGTTGAATGTGACCCAGTACTTC.

As concerns this clone: The same CDR3 arises from other DNA sequences in this sample as well. The chain is built from TRBV5-1 and TRBJ1-3, with D perhaps TRBD1 (5 bases). Germline V CDR1 and CDR2: SGHRS, YFSETQ. Trimming stripped 8 bases from V and 1 base from J, with 13 bases between. The CDR3 has 14 residues. Here the CDR3 DNA reads TGCGCCAGTTCCGACAGTTCTTCTGGAAACACCATATATTTT. Its protein product is CASSDSSSGNTIYF.

The gene calls are TRBV7-8 and TRBJ2-3, with D unclear. The germline V gene has CDR1 SGHVS and CDR2 FQNEAQ. V was clipped by 4 bases and J by 6 bases, with 11 bases between them. CDR3 size: 13 residues. CDR3 sequence (DNA): TGTGCCAGCAGCTCCACAAGATTTGATACGCAGTATTTT. This translates into CASSSTRFDTQYF.

The V call is TRBV9, the J call TRBJ2-1; 8 bases are a match to TRBD2. Trimming removed 5 bases from V and 4 bases from J; junction bases left unmatched: 5. This CDR3 region has 14 residues. Germline V gene data show CDR1 as SGDLS and CDR2 as YYNGEE. The CDR3 DNA follows: TGTGCCAGCAGTGGAGCGGGAGCTTACAATGAGCAGTTCTTC. Translated, it gives CASSGAGAYNEQFF. The full variable domain, in which reference TRBV9 and TRBJ2-1 provide the parts outside the CDR3, is DSGVTQTPKHLITATGQRVTLRCSPRSGDLSVYWYQQSLDQGLQFLIQYYNGEERAKGNILERFSAQQFPDLHSELNLSSLELGDSALYFCASSGAGAYNEQFFGPGTRLTVL.

This chain connects TRBV2 to TRBJ1-5, with 7 bases matching TRBD1. V was clipped by 8 bases and J by 7 bases; unmatched bases: 14. CDR1 is SNHLY and CDR2 is FYNNEI in the germline V gene. The CDR3 spans 15 residues. DNA for the CDR3: TGTGCCAGCGGGGGCGACAGGGCCCCGGCCCAGCCCCAGCATTTT. Its protein is CASGGDRAPAQPQHF.

This chain connects TRBV7-3 to TRBJ2-1; TRBD2 agrees at 10 bases. Unmatched junction bases numbered 8, after V lost 5 bases and J lost 7 bases. The CDR3 length is 15 residues. CDR1 is SGHTA, CDR2 FQGTGA, per germline. Here the CDR3 DNA reads TGTGCCAGCAGCCTCCCCGGACTAGCGGTGAATGAGCAGTTCTTC. Translation: CASSLPGLAVNEQFF.

This clone was observed once. The CDR3 reads CASSTHRGRNEQFF. CDR3 in DNA: TGTGCCAGCAGTACCCACAGGGGTAGGAATGAGCAGTTCTTC. V gene TRBV6-5 combines with J gene TRBJ2-1; 7 nucleotides align to TRBD1. Germline CDR1 is MNHEY and CDR2 is SVGAGI. Losses at the gene ends were 5 bases for V and 7 bases for J; bases not matched to a gene: 8. This CDR3 contains 14 residues.

This chain links TRBV6-1 with TRBJ1-2; D remains unclear. Trimming pared 2 bases from V and 8 bases from J, leaving 12 bases between. The CDR3 has 13 amino acids. The germline CDR1 and CDR2 sequences are MNHNS and SASEGT. The CDR3 region has the DNA TGTGCCAGCAGTGAATCGCGGGGAAGGGGCTACACCTTC. It encodes CASSESRGRGYTF.

The chain combines TRBV5-4 with TRBJ2-5, with D possibly matching TRBD1 (5 bases). The CDR3 length is 15 residues. V was clipped by 3 bases and J by 1 base, with 13 bases between them. CDR1 and CDR2 from the germline V gene are SGHNT and YYREEE (reference sequence). The CDR3 loop is CASSSQGKFQETQYF. CDR3 nucleotide sequence: TGTGCCAGCAGCTCCCAGGGCAAATTCCAAGAGACCCAGTACTTC.

This rearrangement joins TRBV13 to TRBJ1-2; D ambiguous. With 5 bases removed from V and 2 bases from J, the gap between germline ends came to 15 bases. In germline, CDR1 is PRHDT, CDR2 FYEKMQ (reference sequence). The CDR3 has 15 residues. The CDR3 here is CASSTMAAANYGYTF. The CDR3 DNA sequence: TGTGCCAGCAGCACGATGGCGGCAGCCAACTATGGCTACACCTTC.

V is TRBV5-1 and J is TRBJ1-1; TRBD1 matches 7 bases. The CDR3 is 16 amino acids. CDR1 and CDR2 (germline): SGHRS, YFSETQ. Trimming cost V 3 bases and J 1 base; bases outside gene matches: 9. This CDR3 is CASSSAGGRGNTEAFF. As DNA, the CDR3 is TGCGCCAGCAGCTCGGCAGGGGGAAGGGGGAACACTGAAGCTTTCTTT.

This clone has only a few counts. V is TRBV24-1 and J is TRBJ1-3; 9 positions agree with TRBD1. With V trimmed by 9 bases and J by 6 bases, 11 bases remained unmatched. Germline V gene data show CDR1 as KGHDR and CDR2 as SFDVKD. The CDR3 length is 15 residues. The DNA of the CDR3 is TGTGCCACCCATATAAGGACAGGGGTTGAAAACACCATATATTTT. Amino acids: CATHIRTGVENTIYF.

This chain connects TRBV11-2 to TRBJ1-4, with 8 bases lining up with TRBD1. Trimming removed 2 bases from V and 6 bases from J; junction bases left unmatched: 8. Germline CDR1 and CDR2: SGHAT and FQNNGV. This CDR3 has 16 amino acids. In DNA form, the CDR3 reads TGTGCCAGCAGCTTAATGACAGGGGTCAAGGATGAAAAACTGTTTTTT. It translates to CASSLMTGVKDEKLFF.